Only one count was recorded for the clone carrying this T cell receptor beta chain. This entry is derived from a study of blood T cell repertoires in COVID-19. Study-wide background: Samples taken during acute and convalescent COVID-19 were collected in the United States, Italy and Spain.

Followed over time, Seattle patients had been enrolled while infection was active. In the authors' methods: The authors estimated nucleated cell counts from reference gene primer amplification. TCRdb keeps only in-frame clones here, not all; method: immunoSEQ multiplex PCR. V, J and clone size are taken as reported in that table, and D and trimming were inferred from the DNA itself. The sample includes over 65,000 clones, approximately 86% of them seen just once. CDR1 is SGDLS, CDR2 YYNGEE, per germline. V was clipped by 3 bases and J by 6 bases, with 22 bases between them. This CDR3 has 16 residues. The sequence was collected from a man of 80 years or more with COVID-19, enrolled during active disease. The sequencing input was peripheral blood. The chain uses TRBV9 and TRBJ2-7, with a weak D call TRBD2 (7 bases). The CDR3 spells CASSAGLGGQGGEQYF. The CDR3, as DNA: TGTGCCAGCAGCGCCGGCTTGGGGGGGCAGGGCGGCGAGCAGTACTTC.